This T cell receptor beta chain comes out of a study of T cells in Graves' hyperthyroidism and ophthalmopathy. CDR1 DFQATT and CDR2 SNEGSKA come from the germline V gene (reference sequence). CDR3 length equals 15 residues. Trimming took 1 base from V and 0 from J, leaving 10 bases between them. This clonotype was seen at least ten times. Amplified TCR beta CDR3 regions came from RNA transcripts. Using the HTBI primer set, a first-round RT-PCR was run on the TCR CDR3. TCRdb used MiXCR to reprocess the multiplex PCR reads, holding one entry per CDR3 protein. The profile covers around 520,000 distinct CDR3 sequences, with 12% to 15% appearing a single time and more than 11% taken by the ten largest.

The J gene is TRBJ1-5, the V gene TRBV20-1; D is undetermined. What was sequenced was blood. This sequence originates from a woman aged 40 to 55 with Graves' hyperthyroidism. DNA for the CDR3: TGCAGTGCTAGAGTCGGGCCCTATAGCAATCAGCCCCAGCATTTT. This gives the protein CSARVGPYSNQPQHF.